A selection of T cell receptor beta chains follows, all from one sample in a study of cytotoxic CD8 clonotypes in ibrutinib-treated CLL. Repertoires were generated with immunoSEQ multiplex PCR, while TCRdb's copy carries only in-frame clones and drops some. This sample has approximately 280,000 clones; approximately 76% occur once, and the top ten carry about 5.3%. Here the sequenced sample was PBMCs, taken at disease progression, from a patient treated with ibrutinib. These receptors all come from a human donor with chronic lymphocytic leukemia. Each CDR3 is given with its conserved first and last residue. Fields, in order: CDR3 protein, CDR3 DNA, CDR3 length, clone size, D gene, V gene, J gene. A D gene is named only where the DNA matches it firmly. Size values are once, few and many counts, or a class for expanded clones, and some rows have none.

CASSFETGGYTF	TGTGCCAGCAGTTTCGAGACTGGTGGCTACACCTTC	12	NA	NA	TRBV28	TRBJ1-2
CASSSTSGYHNEQFF	TGTGCCAGCAGTAGTACTAGCGGGTACCACAATGAGCAGTTCTTC	15	NA	TRBD2	TRBV28	TRBJ2-1
CASSRTGGARSSYNSPLHF	TGTGCCAGCAGCCGAACAGGGGGCGCGAGGAGCTCCTATAATTCACCCCTCCACTTT	19	NA	TRBD1	TRBV5-5	TRBJ1-6
CASSFWGLQETQYF	TGCGCCAGCAGCTTCTGGGGGCTACAAGAGACCCAGTACTTC	14	NA	NA	TRBV5-1	TRBJ2-5
CASGPASAYNEQFF	TGTGCCAGCGGACCAGCTAGCGCCTACAATGAGCAGTTCTTC	14	NA	NA	TRBV11-2	TRBJ2-1
CSVERRTNTEAFF	TGCAGCGTTGAACGACGGACGAACACTGAAGCTTTCTTT	13	NA	NA	TRBV29-1	TRBJ1-1
CASSVPLVGGLAGEKWQETQYF	TGTGCCAGCAGCGTGCCTTTAGTAGGGGGACTAGCGGGAGAGAAATGGCAAGAGACCCAGTACTTC	22	NA	TRBD2	TRBV7-8	TRBJ2-5
CASRRLAGGQKDSYEQYF	TGTGCCAGCAGAAGACTAGCGGGGGGTCAAAAAGACTCCTACGAGCAGTACTTC	18	NA	TRBD2	TRBV27	TRBJ2-7
CASQGWEELFF	TGTGCCAGTCAAGGGTGGGAGGAGCTGTTTTTT	11	few	NA	TRBV19	TRBJ2-2
CASSQDNLGTYEQYF	TGCGCCAGCAGCCAAGATAATCTGGGGACCTACGAGCAGTACTTC	15	NA	NA	TRBV4-3	TRBJ2-7
CASSPGGLGETQYF	TGTGCCAGCAGCCCGGGGGGGCTTGGAGAGACCCAGTACTTC	14	NA	TRBD2	TRBV2	TRBJ2-5
CASSLRGVPGLHEQYF	TGTGCCAGCAGCCTGCGCGGGGTTCCAGGGCTTCACGAGCAGTACTTC	16	NA	NA	TRBV13	TRBJ2-7
CASSLRLAVGYNEQFF	TGTGCCAGCAGCTTGAGACTAGCGGTGGGCTACAATGAGCAGTTCTTC	16	NA	TRBD2	TRBV5-6	TRBJ2-1
CASSLGGGAGYTF	TGTGCCAGCAGTTTAGGGGGCGGAGCGGGCTACACCTTC	13	NA	NA	TRBV27	TRBJ1-2
CASSVDLTGNTIYF	TGTGCCAGCAGCGTAGACTTAACTGGAAACACCATATATTTT	14	NA	NA	TRBV9	TRBJ1-3
CASRHAETVMNTEAFF	TGCGCCAGCAGGCACGCCGAGACAGTGATGAACACTGAAGCTTTCTTT	16	NA	NA	TRBV10-2	TRBJ1-1
CASSPPWDREAFF	TGTGCCAGCTCACCACCGTGGGACAGGGAAGCTTTCTTT	13	NA	TRBD1	TRBV18	TRBJ1-1
CASSLGVEYF	TGTGCCAGCAGTTTGGGGGTAGAGTACTTC	10	NA	NA	TRBV27	TRBJ2-7
CASTPRGGHSYEQYF	TGTGCCAGCACTCCCCGAGGGGGACACAGCTACGAGCAGTACTTC	15	NA	NA	TRBV2	TRBJ2-7
CATFGQTQGKETQYF	TGTGCCACTTTTGGCCAAACACAGGGCAAAGAGACCCAGTACTTC	15	few	NA	TRBV7-9	TRBJ2-5
CASSLVASGRTYEQYF	TGCGCCAGCAGCTTGGTGGCTAGCGGGAGAACTTACGAGCAGTACTTC	16	NA	TRBD2	TRBV5-1	TRBJ2-7
CASSFRGAGDTQYF	TGCGCCAGCAGCTTTAGGGGGGCTGGAGATACGCAGTATTTT	14	NA	NA	TRBV5-1	TRBJ2-3
CSVEVVSTDTQYF	TGCAGCGTTGAAGTTGTTTCGACAGATACGCAGTATTTT	13	NA	NA	TRBV29-1	TRBJ2-3
CASSYMGGYTF	TGTGCCAGCAGTTACATGGGGGGCTACACCTTC	11	once	NA	TRBV6-1	TRBJ1-2
CASSVSGDPRDEQFF	TGTGCCAGCAGCGTATCAGGGGACCCCCGGGATGAGCAGTTCTTC	15	NA	NA	TRBV9	TRBJ2-1
CASSPSGSNPTQYF	TGTGCCAGCAGTCCTAGCGGGAGCAATCCCACGCAGTATTTT	14	NA	TRBD2	TRBV7-2	TRBJ2-3
CASSLRGTTYNEQFF	TGTGCCAGCAGCTTAAGGGGGACGACCTACAATGAGCAGTTCTTC	15	NA	NA	TRBV7-8	TRBJ2-1
CASSLRGIIYGYTF	TGTGCCAGCAGTTTACGGGGGATAATTTATGGCTACACCTTC	14	once	NA	TRBV28	TRBJ1-2
CASGLSVRRDEQYF	TGTGCTAGTGGTTTGTCGGTGCGCAGAGACGAGCAGTACTTC	14	NA	NA	TRBV12-5	TRBJ2-7
CASSHTILAGGLGALNEQFF	TGCGCCAGCAGCCACACTATACTAGCGGGAGGTCTCGGGGCTCTCAATGAGCAGTTCTTC	20	NA	TRBD2	TRBV4-3	TRBJ2-1
CAKSGNQPQHF	TGTGCCAAATCGGGGAACCAGCCCCAGCATTTT	11	NA	NA	TRBV7-9	TRBJ1-5
CASSLWGLASGGELFF	TGTGCCAGCAGTTTATGGGGACTAGCTTCAGGAGGGGAGCTGTTTTTT	16	NA	TRBD2	TRBV27	TRBJ2-2
CASSLEGYSSYNEQFF	TGCGCCAGCAGCTTGGAGGGTTACAGCTCCTACAATGAGCAGTTCTTC	16	NA	NA	TRBV5-1	TRBJ2-1
CSVGWLTSTDTQYF	TGCAGCGTTGGATGGTTAACCTCCACAGATACGCAGTATTTT	14	NA	NA	TRBV29-1	TRBJ2-3
CASSYVQGVTGELFF	TGTGCCAGCAGTTACGTCCAGGGGGTCACCGGGGAGCTGTTTTTT	15	NA	TRBD1	TRBV6-5	TRBJ2-2
CSVTGTGQFF	TGCAGCGTCACCGGGACAGGTCAGTTCTTC	10	once	TRBD1	TRBV29-1	TRBJ2-1
CASSQDLGTSGRADETQYF	TGCGCCAGCAGCCAAGATTTAGGGACTAGCGGGAGGGCCGACGAGACCCAGTACTTC	19	once	TRBD2	TRBV4-3	TRBJ2-5
CASSEGGQGAANTGELFF	TGTGCCAGCAGTGAGGGAGGCCAGGGGGCCGCGAACACCGGGGAGCTGTTTTTT	18	NA	TRBD1	TRBV2	TRBJ2-2
CASSLDSGQGRAEAFF	TGTGCCAGCAGCTTGGACTCAGGACAGGGTAGGGCTGAAGCTTTCTTT	16	NA	TRBD1	TRBV5-4	TRBJ1-1
CAISEGGYEQYF	TGTGCCATCAGTGAGGGTGGTTACGAGCAGTACTTC	12	NA	NA	TRBV10-3	TRBJ2-7
CASCEMRVGGTGELFF	TGTGCCAGCTGTGAAATGAGAGTTGGAGGCACCGGGGAGCTGTTTTTT	16	NA	NA	TRBV28	TRBJ2-2
CASSPGPLYSNQPQHF	TGCGCCAGCAGCCCAGGGCCCTTGTATAGCAATCAGCCCCAGCATTTT	16	NA	NA	TRBV5-1	TRBJ1-5
CASSLEGPQLGYGYTF	TGTGCCAGCAGCTTAGAGGGTCCTCAACTAGGCTATGGCTACACCTTC	16	NA	NA	TRBV7-8	TRBJ1-2
CASSGGSYEQYF	TGTGCCAGTTCAGGGGGGTCCTACGAGCAGTACTTC	12	few	NA	TRBV19	TRBJ2-7
CASSPRAGQETQYF	TGTGCCAGCTCACCACGGGCAGGGCAAGAGACCCAGTACTTC	14	NA	NA	TRBV18	TRBJ2-5
CASSGGRIYEQYF	TGTGCCAGCAGTGGGGGACGCATCTACGAGCAGTACTTC	13	once	NA	TRBV2	TRBJ2-7